This T cell receptor beta chain is from a study of cytomegalovirus exposure and HLA in healthy donors. The PCR employed 60 Vbeta primers together with 13 Jbeta primers. Data came from immunoSEQ multiplex PCR; TCRdb stores just in-frame clones and leaves some out. The sample carries about 130,000 clones, roughly 80% recorded once. V was cut by 3 bases and J by 7 bases, with 8 bases left in between. This CDR3 comprises 12 residues. Germline V CDR1 and CDR2: SGHNT, YYREEE (reference sequence). Donors were nominally healthy when sampled, though unrecorded immune exposures were likely. What was sequenced was PBMCs. The sequence was obtained from a man aged 25 to 40 in good health and CMV-seropositive. The chain recombines TRBV5-4 with TRBJ2-1; D gene ambiguous. CDR3 loop: CASSYGSNEQFF. The CDR3 nucleotides are TGTGCCAGCAGCTATGGCTCAAATGAGCAGTTCTTC.